This TCR beta chain was recovered during a study of response to subunit inactivated influenza vaccine. Findings of the study overall: Every seasonal influenza vaccination brings in few new T cells, the authors suggested.

Of note for this clonotype: Its matching antigen is unknown.

Trimming stripped 6 bases from V and 2 bases from J, with 18 bases between. This CDR3 is built from 16 residues. The germline V gene encodes CDR1 SGHTA and CDR2 FQGNSA. Each CDR3 protein is one row after TCRdb ran MiXCR on the RT-PCR reads. The sample comprises around 710,000 distinct CDR3 sequences, more than 11% of which are singletons, and around 6.5% rests with the top ten. The chain has TRBV7-2 and TRBJ2-3; D possibly corresponds to TRBD1 (5 bases). The source material was PBMCs from blood, sampled roughly 15 days before vaccination. The sequence came from a middle-aged man who received an inactivated influenza vaccine. CDR3 in amino acids: CASSSRTSLLTDTQYF. The CDR3, as DNA: TGTGCCAGCAGTTCGAGGACATCACTCCTCACAGATACGCAGTATTTT.